Below, 8 T cell receptor beta chains from the same sample are listed, as sequenced in a study of cytomegalovirus exposure and HLA in healthy donors. In the PCR, 60 Vbeta and 13 Jbeta primers were used. Using immunoSEQ multiplex PCR, the repertoire was profiled, and TCRdb retains in-frame clones only, with some absent. Among under 150,000 clones, approximately 82% were seen once, and the ten largest hold 2% to 3%. The sequenced material came from PBMCs. The receptor source for this set is a man between 50 and 59 years old in good health and CMV-seronegative.

This rearrangement joins TRBV2 to TRBJ1-1; the D is unclear. CDR3 length: 11 amino acids. Germline CDR1 SNHLY, CDR2 FYNNEI. With 2 bases removed from V and 7 bases from J, the gap between germline ends came to 5 bases. DNA of the CDR3: TGTGCCAGCAGTGAAATCGGTGAAGCTTTCTTT. This translates into CASSEIGEAFF.

The genes are TRBV13 and TRBJ2-7, with a tentative D call TRBD2 (6 bases). This CDR3 region has 14 residues. Trimming left V 2 bases short and J 1 base short, with 9 bases between. Germline CDR1 and CDR2: PRHDT and FYEKMQ (reference sequence). CDR3 bases: TGTGCCAGCAGCTTACTCGGGGGTTCCTACGAGCAGTACTTC. It translates to CASSLLGGSYEQYF.

V is TRBV7-2 and J is TRBJ2-3; D is perhaps TRBD2 (5 bases). The CDR3 runs 15 residues. V lost 3 bases, J lost 0 bases, and 10 bases lay in between. From germline, CDR1 is SGHTA and CDR2 FQGNSA. CDR3 sequence (DNA): TGTGCCAGCAGCTTCGGACTGGGGAGCACAGATACGCAGTATTTT. It is translated as CASSFGLGSTDTQYF.

V gene TRBV5-6 combines with J gene TRBJ2-3, with D maybe TRBD1 (5 bases). Trimming took off 4 bases at V and 4 bases at J, with 22 bases between the two ends. The CDR3 covers 17 residues. Looked up from germline, CDR1 is SGHDT and CDR2 is YYEEEE. The chain's CDR3 is CASSLRFGHGLADTQYF. CDR3 bases: TGTGCCAGCAGCCTCCGATTTGGACACGGGTTGGCAGATACGCAGTATTTT.

CDR3 bases: TGTGCCAGCAGCGTAGCGGGACTAGCGGGGGGCCTTGTCGACGAGCAGTACTTC. Amino acids: CASSVAGLAGGLVDEQYF. V is TRBV9 and J is TRBJ2-7, with 15 bases that match TRBD2. Germline values: CDR1 SGDLS, CDR2 YYNGEE. The CDR3 runs 18 residues. V gave up 0 bases and J gave up 5 bases; unmatched junction bases: 9.

The chain couples TRBV19 to TRBJ1-1; D is ambiguous. CDR3 length equals 12 residues. Looked up from germline, CDR1 is LNHDA and CDR2 is SQIVND (reference sequence). Deletions cut 9 bases from V and 3 bases from J, with 11 bases between. CDR3 in DNA: TGTGCCAGCATCGGAGTGGACACTGAAGCTTTCTTT. It is translated as CASIGVDTEAFF. The full variable domain, in which reference TRBV19 and TRBJ1-1 provide the parts outside the CDR3, is DGGITQSPKYLFRKEGQNVTLSCEQNLNHDAMYWYRQDPGQGLRLIYYSQIVNDFQKGDIAEGYSVSREKKESFPLTVTSAQKNPTAFYLCASIGVDTEAFFGQGTRLTVV.

The chain joins TRBV2 to TRBJ2-5, with D perhaps matching TRBD1 (5 bases). Trimming removed 5 bases at V and 2 bases at J, with 9 bases between. The CDR3 runs 13 residues. The germline V gene has CDR1 SNHLY and CDR2 FYNNEI. The CDR3 DNA follows: TGTGCCAGCAGTTGGACATTACAAGAGACCCAGTACTTC. This gives the protein CASSWTLQETQYF.

This clone was found once. The chain recombines TRBV19 with TRBJ1-1, with TRBD1 as a possible D gene (5 bases). V lost 5 bases, J lost 1 base, and 20 bases lay in between. The germline gives CDR1 LNHDA, CDR2 SQIVND (reference sequence). CDR3 size: 17 residues. CDR3 sequence: CASSPRQSSRGNTEAFF. The CDR3 coding sequence is TGTGCCAGTAGTCCCCGACAGTCTTCCCGCGGGAACACTGAAGCTTTCTTT.